In its sample, the clone carrying this TCR beta chain was seen once. The data originate from a study of T cell changes during pregnancy in multiple sclerosis. Here immunoSEQ multiplex PCR was the method, and the copy in TCRdb shows in-frame clones only, minus some. The sample lists about 97,000 clones; 90% were seen once. Germline CDR1 and CDR2: MNHEY and SMNVEV (reference sequence). J lost 9 bases, V lost 5 bases, and 9 bases had no gene match. The CDR3 length is 15 residues. The receptor was isolated from a female donor in good health, enrolled as a control in a pregnancy study. The sample here was peripheral blood, taken in the second trimester of pregnancy. The chain combines TRBV27 with TRBJ2-1; 11 nucleotides agree with TRBD2. The CDR3 DNA reads TGTGCCAGCAGTCCCCTAGCGGGGGGTGTAAGTGAGCAGTTCTTC. Its translation is CASSPLAGGVSEQFF.